The rows below give T cell receptor beta chains drawn from one sample of a study of blood T cell repertoires in COVID-19. The protocol was immunoSEQ multiplex PCR, while the TCRdb copy is restricted to in-frame clones and leaves out a portion. Of just under 65,000 clones in the sample, approximately 80% were seen once. The specimen sequenced was peripheral blood. The receptors were gathered from a man in his 60s with COVID-19, enrolled during active disease. Each CDR3 is given with its conserved first and last residue.

v_call	cdr3_aa
TRBV10-1	CASTRTSGSQQFF
TRBV6-1	CASSEVSALYEQYF
TRBV5-1	CASKTQGADTEAFF
TRBV2	CASSNIGAGANVLTF
TRBV18	CATQKGGTEAFF
TRBV4-1	CASSLQPRGAGGHQKTQYF
TRBV24-1	CATGSKEGSTDTQYF
TRBV6-6	CASSYSQGGWIGELFF
TRBV2	CASRTTGYISPLHF
TRBV2	CASTVTGDNSPLHF
TRBV10-3	CAISEFSGGRNSPLHF
TRBV2	CASSGGQGSAKTNEKLFF
TRBV6-5	CASRTSLYSGNTIYF
TRBV10-3	CATQDITGELFF
TRBV11-2	CASSLGTENQETQYF
TRBV7-3	CASSLVGPDNEQFF
TRBV6-5	CATTTEAGAFQPQHF
TRBV12-3/TRBV12-4	CASSRYRISQHF
TRBV4-1	CASTPGHLSNQPQHF
TRBV18	CASSPTGGYNEQYF
TRBV2	CASSERRGGTDTQYF
TRBV2	CASIQQGAGTEAFF
TRBV14	CASSQDLGTTEAFF
TRBV10-3	CAISVGQGDSPLHF
TRBV6-5	CASSPDRGRYGYTF
TRBV7-9	CASSLSTGEQYF
TRBV18	CASSPLAGPDYEQYF
TRBV5-1	CASSAGTGQDGYTF
TRBV5-1	CASTTGQGVTYEQYF